This T cell receptor (beta chain) was identified in a study of cytomegalovirus exposure and HLA in healthy donors. Findings and caveats of the study: The study reported that TCR beta sequences accurately predicted HLA-A and HLA-B alleles in most subjects.

This clone is a singleton in its sample. Its antigen remains unidentified. Germline CDR1 is SGHVS and CDR2 is FQNEAQ. The CDR3 covers 15 residues. V was pared by 2 bases and J by 1 base, with 5 bases of the junction left unmatched. The PCR contained 60 Vbeta and 13 Jbeta primers. Generated by immunoSEQ multiplex PCR, the TCRdb table keeps only in-frame clones and is missing some. Seen here are 200,000 or so clones, around 85% observed once, and the top ten hold 1.3%. The receptor was derived from a human donor in good health. This chain joins TRBV7-8 and TRBJ2-7; 7 bases are a match to TRBD2. The source material was PBMCs. The CDR3 reads CASSLSGGSSYEQYF. DNA for the CDR3: TGTGCCAGCAGCTTATCGGGGGGATCGTCCTACGAGCAGTACTTC.